Each of the 32 T cell receptor beta chains below was sequenced from the same sample in a study of CD8 T cells in ankylosing spondylitis. TCRdb ran MiXCR on the 5' RACE reads and lists one entry per CDR3 protein. The sample shows about 160,000 distinct CDR3 sequences, around 18% of them seen only once. The specimen sequenced was blood, either unsorted or a sorted T cell fraction (not recorded which). The receptors were sampled from a male donor with ankylosing spondylitis or in good health (not recorded which).

This clonotype occurred many times. CDR3 DNA: TGTGCCAGCGTGGGGGGCCTCACAGATACGCAGTATTTT. Protein product: CASVGGLTDTQYF. The V and J genes are TRBV2 and TRBJ2-3, with D possibly being TRBD1 or TRBD2 (6 bases each). V lost 8 bases to trimming and J lost 2 bases, with 11 bases between them. This CDR3 contains 13 residues. Germline V gene lookup returns CDR1 SNHLY and CDR2 FYNNEI. Full variable domain (rest looked up from reference TRBV2 and TRBJ2-3): EPEVTQTPSHQVTQMGQEVILRCVPISNHLYFYWYRQILGQKVEFLVSFYNNEISEKSEIFDDQFSVERPDGSNFTLKIRSTKLEDSAMYFCASVGGLTDTQYFGPGTRLTVL.

This clonotype was observed many times. The V and J genes are TRBV3-1 and TRBJ2-3; no firm D call. Germline-derived CDR1 and CDR2 are LGHDT and YNNKEL (reference sequence). CDR3 length equals 13 residues. V was shortened by 4 bases and J by 2 bases, with 7 bases between the two germline ends. The CDR3 DNA reads as TGTGCCAGCAGCCCGTCGAACACAGATACGCAGTATTTT. The encoded protein is CASSPSNTDTQYF.

This clonotype has a handful of counts. The V and J genes are TRBV20-1 and TRBJ2-1, with 16 bases that match TRBD2. The CDR3 is made up of 14 amino acids. The V gene end was trimmed by 6 bases and the J gene end by 8 bases; junction bases not matched to a gene: 4. The germline CDR1 and CDR2 sequences are DFQATT and SNEGSKA (reference sequence). DNA of the CDR3: TGCAGTGCGGGGACTAGCGGGAGGGCCTATGAGCAGTTCTTC. Translated: CSAGTSGRAYEQFF.

Of note for this clonotype: A much larger clone lies one base from this, so it may be a read error. The rearrangement joins TRBV11-2 to TRBJ2-5, with TRBD1 matching over 7 bases. The CDR3 is 16 amino acids. Germline V gene lookup returns CDR1 SGHAT and CDR2 FQNNGV. CDR3 region: CVSSTLGDRAQETQYF. The CDR3 nucleotides are TGTGTCAGCAGCACATTAGGGGACAGAGCGCAAGAGACCCAGTACTTC. Together with reference TRBV11-2 and TRBJ2-5, the CDR3 gives the full variable domain: EAGVAQSPRYKIIEKRQSVAFWCNPISGHATLYWYQQILGQGPKLLIQFQNNGVVDDSQLPKDRFSAERLKGVDSTLKIQPAKLEDSAVYLCVSSTLGDRAQETQYFGPGTRLLVL.

The sample holds a few counts of this clonotype. The gene calls are TRBV28 and TRBJ1-2; no reliable D call. Trimming removed 7 bases at V and 0 bases at J, with 9 bases between. Germline CDR1 and CDR2: MDHEN and SYDVKM. This CDR3 is built from 13 residues. The CDR3 reads CASNTAPNYGYTF. As DNA, the CDR3 is TGTGCCAGCAATACGGCCCCTAACTATGGCTACACCTTC.

This clonotype was observed many times. The chain is built from TRBV5-1 and TRBJ2-5, with D perhaps TRBD1 (6 bases). V was pared by 4 bases and J by 6 bases, with 16 bases between. The germline V gene encodes CDR1 SGHRS and CDR2 YFSETQ. This CDR3 is built from 14 residues. CDR3 residues: CASSPAQGWKTQYF. As DNA, the CDR3 is TGCGCCAGCAGCCCGGCTCAGGGGTGGAAGACCCAGTACTTC.

This clonotype was observed many times. The chain has TRBV9 and TRBJ2-2; TRBD2 matches 11 bases. The CDR3 sequence is 15 residues long. The J segment lost 7 bases and the V segment lost 3 bases, leaving 5 bases of the junction unmatched. In germline, CDR1 is SGDLS, CDR2 YYNGEE. CDR3 nucleotides: TGTGCCAGCAGCGGACTAGCGGGAACCGGCGGGGAGCTGTTTTTT. Its translation is CASSGLAGTGGELFF. Drawing the rest from reference TRBV9 and TRBJ2-2, the complete variable domain is DSGVTQTPKHLITATGQRVTLRCSPRSGDLSVYWYQQSLDQGLQFLIQYYNGEERAKGNILERFSAQQFPDLHSELNLSSLELGDSALYFCASSGLAGTGGELFFGEGSRLTVL.

This clonotype was picked up many times. The genes are TRBV27 and TRBJ1-4; no clear D. CDR3 length: 14 amino acids. Germline-derived CDR1 and CDR2 are MNHEY and SMNVEV (reference sequence). V was shortened by 4 bases and J by 4 bases, with 10 bases between the two germline ends. The CDR3 loop is CASSSWGINEKLFF. The DNA for the CDR3 is TGTGCCAGCAGTTCCTGGGGAATTAATGAAAAACTGTTTTTT.

This clonotype was found many times. This sequence joins TRBV10-3 and TRBJ2-2, with TRBD2 matching 8 bases. The CDR3 runs to 15 residues. Germline V gene sequence: CDR1 ENHRY, CDR2 SYGVKD. V shed 10 bases, J shed 7 bases, and the junction held 14 bases outside the gene matches. The CDR3 spells CASWGGTRQIGELFF. As DNA, the CDR3 is TGTGCCAGCTGGGGGGGGACTAGACAAATCGGGGAGCTGTTTTTT.

This clonotype was detected only a few times. This chain links TRBV20-1 with TRBJ1-5; D uncertain. With 3 bases removed from V and 2 bases from J, the gap between germline ends came to 11 bases. CDR1 and CDR2 from the germline V gene are DFQATT and SNEGSKA (reference sequence). This CDR3 spans 14 amino acids. CDR3 residues: CSASEGYGNQPQHF. The CDR3 coding sequence is TGCAGTGCTAGTGAGGGTTATGGCAATCAGCCCCAGCATTTT.

This clonotype was detected a few times. The chain couples TRBV11-2 to TRBJ1-4; 10 positions match TRBD1. V shed 5 bases, J shed 8 bases, and the junction held 5 bases outside the gene matches. Germline assignment: CDR1 SGHAT and CDR2 FQNNGV. The CDR3 is 14 residues long. CDR3 nucleotide sequence: TGTGCCAGCAGCCCGGGACAGGGGCAGGAAAAACTGTTTTTT. It specifies CASSPGQGQEKLFF.

This clonotype was observed at least ten times. The CDR3 region has the DNA TGCGCCAGCAGCCCCTCCCGGGCTAGTGAAAAACTGTTTTTT. Translating gives CASSPSRASEKLFF. The chain carries TRBV5-1 and TRBJ1-4; D is ambiguous. Germline V gene sequence: CDR1 SGHRS, CDR2 YFSETQ. The CDR3 extends over 14 amino acids. V lost 4 bases, J lost 7 bases, and 14 bases lay in between.

The chain is built from TRBV7-9 and TRBJ1-1; D is undetermined. The CDR3 loop spans 15 amino acids. CDR1 and CDR2 from the germline V gene are SEHNR and FQNEAQ (reference sequence). V dropped 3 bases and J dropped 5 bases, with 16 bases sitting between them. As DNA, the CDR3 is TGTGCCAGCAGCTTCCTCTCGGGGAAAGGGACTGAAGCTTTCTTT. It encodes CASSFLSGKGTEAFF.

This clonotype was counted between two and nine times. The chain is built from TRBV30 and TRBJ2-5; 14 nucleotides agree with TRBD2. Germline V lookup: CDR1 GTSNPN, CDR2 SVGIG (reference sequence). With V trimmed by 7 bases and J by 5 bases, 6 bases remained unmatched. The CDR3 is 14 residues long. The CDR3 sequence is CASGLAGVGETQYF. CDR3 sequence (DNA): TGTGCCTCGGGACTAGCGGGAGTAGGGGAGACCCAGTACTTC.

V is TRBV6-6 and J is TRBJ1-1; D may be TRBD1 (6 bases). V was shortened by 5 bases and J by 3 bases, with 19 bases between the two germline ends. Germline loops: CDR1 MNHNY, CDR2 SVGAGI (reference sequence). CDR3 length: 16 amino acids. CDR3 in DNA: TGTGCCAGCAGTCACGGGCTACAGGGTTGGGACACTGAAGCTTTCTTT. The encoded protein is CASSHGLQGWDTEAFF.

This clonotype has ten or more counts. V usage is TRBV5-6 and J usage is TRBJ1-2; D may be TRBD1 (5 bases). From germline, CDR1 is SGHDT and CDR2 YYEEEE. This CDR3 is 12 amino acids long. V lost 9 bases and J 8 bases, leaving 17 bases between the germline ends. CDR3 DNA: TGTGCCATCCTTCGGGGCCCTCGGGGCTACACCTTC. Protein sequence: CAILRGPRGYTF. The variable domain in full, with the rest retrieved from reference TRBV5-6 and TRBJ1-2, is DAGVTQSPTHLIKTRGQQVTLRCSPKSGHDTVSWYQQALGQGPQFIFQYYEEEERQRGNFPDRFSGHQFPNYSSELNVNALLLGDSALYLCAILRGPRGYTFGSGTRLTVV.

This clonotype was counted many times. V and J are TRBV3-1 and TRBJ1-1; D is possibly TRBD1 (6 bases). V lost 3 bases and J lost 4, with 12 bases in between. Germline V lookup: CDR1 LGHDT, CDR2 YNNKEL (reference sequence). The CDR3 runs to 14 residues. The CDR3 is CASSQRGASTEAFF. CDR3 in DNA: TGTGCCAGCAGCCAGCGGGGGGCAAGCACTGAAGCTTTCTTT.

This clonotype was found a few times. In DNA, the CDR3 is TGTGCCAGCAGCCAATGGGAGGCAAGAACCGGGGAGCTGTTTTTT. It codes for CASSQWEARTGELFF. V is TRBV4-2 and J is TRBJ2-2, with a weak D call TRBD2 (6 bases). Trimming removed 2 bases from V and 5 bases from J, with 12 bases in between. CDR1 LGHNA and CDR2 YNFKEQ come from the germline V gene. This CDR3 contains 15 residues.

Many counts were recorded for this clonotype. The rearrangement links TRBV5-1 to TRBJ2-2; D is undetermined. The CDR3 runs to 15 residues. Germline V gene lookup returns CDR1 SGHRS and CDR2 YFSETQ. Trimming left V 0 bases short and J 6 bases short, with 12 bases between. The CDR3 reads CASSLGAVGSGELFF. The CDR3 nucleotides are TGCGCCAGCAGCTTGGGGGCAGTGGGATCCGGGGAGCTGTTTTTT.

This clonotype was observed a few times. This chain uses TRBV12-3 or TRBV12-4 with TRBJ2-1, with 9 bases that match TRBD2. The CDR3 spans 16 residues. Losses at the gene ends were 4 bases for V and 5 bases for J; bases not matched to a gene: 9. CDR3 nucleotide sequence: TGTGCCAGCAGTTCCTCAGCGGGAGGTTGGAACAATGAGCAGTTCTTC. Residues: CASSSSAGGWNNEQFF.

The chain recombines TRBV5-1 with TRBJ1-1, with TRBD1 as a possible D gene (6 bases). Germline-derived CDR1 and CDR2 are SGHRS and YFSETQ. V shed 4 bases and J shed 4 bases, with 20 bases lying between them. CDR3 length: 16 residues. CDR3 DNA sequence: TGCGCCAGCAGCGGGGGGCTCCTCCCCCCGAGCACTGAAGCTTTCTTT. Translated, it gives CASSGGLLPPSTEAFF.

The chain is built from TRBV5-1 and TRBJ2-1, with TRBD2 identical over 7 bases. The CDR3 runs to 13 residues. V lost 4 bases to trimming and J lost 10 bases; unmatched junction nucleotides: 8. Germline CDR1 and CDR2: SGHRS and YFSETQ. CDR3 DNA sequence: TGCGCCAGCAGCCCGGGACTACTTAGCGAGCAGTTCTTC. Translated: CASSPGLLSEQFF.

The genes are TRBV2 and TRBJ1-2, with 11 bases aligning to TRBD1. The CDR3 sequence is 17 residues long. V was pared by 5 bases and J by 7 bases, with 15 bases of the junction left unmatched. Germline lookup yields CDR1 SNHLY and CDR2 FYNNEI. The CDR3: CASSNHFSGTGGGGYTF. CDR3 in DNA: TGTGCCAGCAGTAACCACTTCTCCGGGACAGGGGGAGGTGGCTACACCTTC. The full variable domain, its missing parts supplied by reference TRBV2 and TRBJ1-2, is EPEVTQTPSHQVTQMGQEVILRCVPISNHLYFYWYRQILGQKVEFLVSFYNNEISEKSEIFDDQFSVERPDGSNFTLKIRSTKLEDSAMYFCASSNHFSGTGGGGYTFGSGTRLTVV.

This clonotype has just a few counts. The chain is built from TRBV20-1 and TRBJ2-5; unclear D gene. V lost 3 bases and J lost 10, with 9 bases in between. Germline lookup yields CDR1 DFQATT and CDR2 SNEGSKA (reference sequence). The CDR3 totals 10 residues. CDR3 nucleotide sequence: TGCAGTGCTAGGCCCCAGCTCCAGTACTTC. It encodes CSARPQLQYF.

This clonotype has only a few counts. The chain joins TRBV20-1 to TRBJ2-7; 8 positions agree with TRBD2. J gave up 0 bases and V 1 base, and 20 bases lay outside the gene matches. Germline loops: CDR1 DFQATT, CDR2 SNEGSKA (reference sequence). This CDR3 region has 20 residues. DNA of the CDR3: TGCAGTGCTAGAGGAAGGGGGGATAGCGGGGCCTCACGCTTCTCCTACGAGCAGTACTTC. Residues: CSARGRGDSGASRFSYEQYF.

Ten or more counts support this clonotype. The chain couples TRBV2 to TRBJ1-1, with D possibly matching TRBD1 (6 bases). The V and J ends lost 5 bases and 0 bases respectively, with 10 bases between them. Germline V gives CDR1 SNHLY, CDR2 FYNNEI. The CDR3 is 14 residues long. The CDR3 nucleotides read TGTGCCAGCAGTCCTCAGGGGATGAACACTGAAGCTTTCTTT. Translation gives CASSPQGMNTEAFF.

This chain connects TRBV7-9 to TRBJ1-4; 11 nucleotides line up with TRBD1. The CDR3 contains 14 residues. The trim removed 6 bases at V and 8 bases at J, leaving 5 bases unmatched. Germline lookup yields CDR1 SEHNR and CDR2 FQNEAQ (reference sequence). The CDR3 sequence is CASSRGTGGEKLFF. The CDR3 DNA reads as TGTGCCAGCAGTCGCGGGACAGGGGGAGAAAAACTGTTTTTT.

This clonotype was seen once. This chain connects TRBV14 to TRBJ2-3, with D uncertain. V dropped 4 bases and J dropped 5 bases, with 16 bases sitting between them. CDR3 size: 15 residues. Looked up from germline, CDR1 is SGHDN and CDR2 is FVKESK. The CDR3 coding sequence is TGTGCCAGCAGCCGAGCCGATGTGGTAAGAGATACGCAGTATTTT. Translating it yields CASSRADVVRDTQYF.

As regards this clonotype: Since a much larger clone is just one base distant, this may be a read error. The rearrangement joins TRBV5-1 to TRBJ2-7; D possibly uses TRBD1 or TRBD2 (5 bases each). CDR1 and CDR2 from the germline V gene are SGHRS and YFSETQ. This CDR3 contains 12 residues. The V end was cut by 1 base, the J end by 9 bases, with 11 bases between. CDR3 in DNA: TGCGCCAGCAGCTTGTTACGGGACGGGCAGTACTTC. Residues: CASSLLRDGQYF.

The chain links TRBV19 to TRBJ2-3; possibly TRBD1 for D (6 bases). The CDR3 length is 15 residues. In germline, CDR1 is LNHDA, CDR2 SQIVND (reference sequence). The germline V and J ends were trimmed by 5 bases and 0 bases, with 12 bases remaining between them. The CDR3 region is CASSPTGSSTDTQYF. The CDR3 DNA reads TGTGCCAGTAGTCCGACAGGATCTAGCACAGATACGCAGTATTTT.

This clonotype was observed a few times. This chain connects TRBV6-1 to TRBJ2-7, with TRBD1 matching over 9 bases. The CDR3 is 13 amino acids. CDR1 and CDR2 (germline): MNHNS, SASEGT. Trimming took 8 bases from V and 5 from J; bases not matched to a gene: 7. The CDR3 region is CASGRDRDDEQYF. For the CDR3, the DNA is TGTGCCAGCGGCCGGGACAGGGACGACGAGCAGTACTTC.

This clonotype was counted many times. The chain has TRBV21-1 and TRBJ2-7; the table's D call, TRBD1, has no DNA check behind it. TRBV21-1 counts as a pseudogene. CDR3 length: 16 residues. CDR3 protein: CASSKVMTGVTYEQYF. The CDR3 DNA sequence: TGTGCCAGCAGCAAGGTCATGACAGGGGTAACCTACGAGCAGTACTTC.